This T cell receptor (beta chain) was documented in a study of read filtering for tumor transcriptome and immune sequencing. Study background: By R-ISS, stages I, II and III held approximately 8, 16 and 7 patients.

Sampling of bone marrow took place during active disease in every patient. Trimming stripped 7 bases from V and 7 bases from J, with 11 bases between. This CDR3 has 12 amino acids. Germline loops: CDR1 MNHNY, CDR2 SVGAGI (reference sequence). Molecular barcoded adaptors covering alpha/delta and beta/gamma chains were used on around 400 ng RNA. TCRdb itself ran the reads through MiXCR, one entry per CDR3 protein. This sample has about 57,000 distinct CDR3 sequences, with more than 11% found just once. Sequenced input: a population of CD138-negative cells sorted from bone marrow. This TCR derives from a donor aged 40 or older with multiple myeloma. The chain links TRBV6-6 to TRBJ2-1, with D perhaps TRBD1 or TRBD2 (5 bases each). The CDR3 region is CASTDGANEQFF. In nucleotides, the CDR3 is TGTGCCAGCACCGACGGGGCAAATGAGCAGTTCTTC.